The text below deals with one TCR beta chain. Its cognate antigen is unknown. An end of the junction differs from the germline gene, which may be a read error. Every TCR beta cDNA library bore unique molecular identifiers. Out of roughly 0.95 to 10 million T cells, a few hundred thousand cDNA molecules were generated. MiXCR, run by TCRdb on the PCR reads, gives a single entry per CDR3 protein. Counted here are about 540,000 distinct CDR3 sequences, around 36% occurring once; the ten biggest clones make up around 5.9%. These data originate in a study of post-analysis software for immune sequencing data. Study results and limitations: F-measure co-clustering was strong for batch-matched samples.

Sequences were obtained from blood. The source of this sequence is a girl younger than 18 with multiple sclerosis.

CDR3 coding DNA: TGTGCCAGCAGCTTAGTAAACGCCAACAATGGGCAGTTCTTC. Amino acid sequence: CASSLVNANNGQFF. V gene TRBV7-9 combines with J gene TRBJ2-1; no definite D call. The CDR3 sequence is 14 residues long. Germline V gene data show CDR1 as SEHNR and CDR2 as FQNEAQ (reference sequence).